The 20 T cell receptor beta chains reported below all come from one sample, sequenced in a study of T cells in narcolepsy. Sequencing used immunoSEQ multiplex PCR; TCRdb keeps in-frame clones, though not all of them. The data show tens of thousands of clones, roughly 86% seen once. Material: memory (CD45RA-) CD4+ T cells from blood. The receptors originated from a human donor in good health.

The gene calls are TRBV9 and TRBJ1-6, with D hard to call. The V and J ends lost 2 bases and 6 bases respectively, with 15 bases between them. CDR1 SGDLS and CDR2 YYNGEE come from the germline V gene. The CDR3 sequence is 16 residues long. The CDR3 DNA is TGTGCCAGCAGCGTGGACCCGGCTGGGAGTAATTCACCCCTCCACTTT. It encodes CASSVDPAGSNSPLHF.

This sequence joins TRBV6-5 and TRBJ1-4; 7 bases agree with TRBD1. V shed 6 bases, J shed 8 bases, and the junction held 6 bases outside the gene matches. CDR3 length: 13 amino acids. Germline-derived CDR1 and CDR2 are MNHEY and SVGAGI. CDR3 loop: CASRTGTNEKLFF. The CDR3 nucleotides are TGTGCCAGCAGGACAGGGACGAACGAAAAACTGTTTTTT.

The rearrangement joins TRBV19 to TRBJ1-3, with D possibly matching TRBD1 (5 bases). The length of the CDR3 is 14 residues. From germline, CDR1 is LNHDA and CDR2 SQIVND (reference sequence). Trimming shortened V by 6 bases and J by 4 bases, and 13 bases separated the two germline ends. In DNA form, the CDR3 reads TGTGCCAGTAGCGTCCCGGGACGAGGAAACACCATATATTTT. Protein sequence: CASSVPGRGNTIYF.

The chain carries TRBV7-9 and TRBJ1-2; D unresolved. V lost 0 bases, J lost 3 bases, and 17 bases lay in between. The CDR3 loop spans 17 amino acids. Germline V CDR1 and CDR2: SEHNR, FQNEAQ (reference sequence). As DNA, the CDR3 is TGTGCCAGCAGCTTAGCCGCAGGCCCCATAAACGACTATGGCTACACCTTC. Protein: CASSLAAGPINDYGYTF.

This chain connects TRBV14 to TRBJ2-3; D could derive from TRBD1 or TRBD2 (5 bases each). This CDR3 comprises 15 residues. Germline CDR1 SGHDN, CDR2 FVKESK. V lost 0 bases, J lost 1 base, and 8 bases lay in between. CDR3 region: CASSQEGRRTDTQYF. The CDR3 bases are TGTGCCAGCAGCCAAGAGGGACGGCGCACAGATACGCAGTATTTT.

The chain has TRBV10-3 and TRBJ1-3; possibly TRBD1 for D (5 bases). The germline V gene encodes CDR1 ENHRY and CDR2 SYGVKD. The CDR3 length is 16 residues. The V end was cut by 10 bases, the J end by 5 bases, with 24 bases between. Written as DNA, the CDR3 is TGTGCCAGACCGCCGTCCGGGACGGCCGAAAGAAACACCATATATTTT. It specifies CARPPSGTAERNTIYF.

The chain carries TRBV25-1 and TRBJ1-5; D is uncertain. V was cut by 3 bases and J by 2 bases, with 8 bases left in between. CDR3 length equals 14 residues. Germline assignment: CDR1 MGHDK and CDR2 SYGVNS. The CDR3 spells CASSEGPGNQPQHF. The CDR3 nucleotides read TGTGCCAGCAGTGAGGGCCCTGGCAATCAGCCCCAGCATTTT.

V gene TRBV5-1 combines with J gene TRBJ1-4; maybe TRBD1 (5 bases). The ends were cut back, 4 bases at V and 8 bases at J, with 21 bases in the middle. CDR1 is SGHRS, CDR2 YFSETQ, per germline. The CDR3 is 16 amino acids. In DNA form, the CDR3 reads TGCGCCAGCAGCCCGCAAGGGGACCGAAAATGGGAAAAACTGTTTTTT. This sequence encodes CASSPQGDRKWEKLFF.

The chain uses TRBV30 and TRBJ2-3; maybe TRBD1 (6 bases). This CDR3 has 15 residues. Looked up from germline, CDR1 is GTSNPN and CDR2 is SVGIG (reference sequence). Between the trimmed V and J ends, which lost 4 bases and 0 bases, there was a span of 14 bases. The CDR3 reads CAWTVGTTSTDTQYF. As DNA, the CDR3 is TGTGCCTGGACGGTAGGGACAACTAGCACAGATACGCAGTATTTT.

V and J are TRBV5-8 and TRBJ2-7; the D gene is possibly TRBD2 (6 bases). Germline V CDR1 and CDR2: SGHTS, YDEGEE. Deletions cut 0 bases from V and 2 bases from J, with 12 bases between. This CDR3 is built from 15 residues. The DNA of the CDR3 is TGTGCCAGCAGCTTGGATGATCCGGGGGCCTACGAGCAGTACTTC. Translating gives CASSLDDPGAYEQYF.

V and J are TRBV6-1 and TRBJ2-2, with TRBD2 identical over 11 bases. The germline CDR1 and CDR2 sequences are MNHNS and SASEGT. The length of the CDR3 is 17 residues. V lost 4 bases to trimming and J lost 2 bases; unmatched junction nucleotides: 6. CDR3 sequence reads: CASSGTSGRLNTGELFF. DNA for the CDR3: TGTGCCAGCAGTGGAACTAGCGGGAGACTTAACACCGGGGAGCTGTTTTTT.

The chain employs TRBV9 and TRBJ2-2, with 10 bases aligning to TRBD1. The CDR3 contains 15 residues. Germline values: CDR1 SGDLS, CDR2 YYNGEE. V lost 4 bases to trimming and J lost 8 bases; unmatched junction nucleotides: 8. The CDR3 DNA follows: TGTGCCAGCAGCCTAAGACAGGGGGCGATGGGGGAGCTGTTTTTT. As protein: CASSLRQGAMGELFF. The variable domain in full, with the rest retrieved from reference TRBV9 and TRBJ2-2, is DSGVTQTPKHLITATGQRVTLRCSPRSGDLSVYWYQQSLDQGLQFLIQYYNGEERAKGNILERFSAQQFPDLHSELNLSSLELGDSALYFCASSLRQGAMGELFFGEGSRLTVL.

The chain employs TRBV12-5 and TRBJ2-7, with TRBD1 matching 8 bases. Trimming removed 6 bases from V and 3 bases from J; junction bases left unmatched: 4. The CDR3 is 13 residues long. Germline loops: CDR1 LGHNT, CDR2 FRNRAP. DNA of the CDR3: TGTGCTAGTGGACCGACAGGGGTCTACGAGCAGTACTTC. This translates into CASGPTGVYEQYF.

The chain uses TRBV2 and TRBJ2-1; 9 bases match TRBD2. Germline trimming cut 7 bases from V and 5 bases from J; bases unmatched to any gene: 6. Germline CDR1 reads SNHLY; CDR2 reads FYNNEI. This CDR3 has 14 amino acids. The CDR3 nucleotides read TGTGCCAGCATGACTAGCGGCCACGACAATGAGCAGTTCTTC. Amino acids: CASMTSGHDNEQFF.

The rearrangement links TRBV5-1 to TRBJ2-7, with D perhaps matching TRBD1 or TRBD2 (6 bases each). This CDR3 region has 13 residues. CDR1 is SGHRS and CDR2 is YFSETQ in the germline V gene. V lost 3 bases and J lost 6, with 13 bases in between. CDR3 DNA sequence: TGCGCCAGCAGCTCCGGGGGCTTCCGCGAGCAGTACTTC. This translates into CASSSGGFREQYF.

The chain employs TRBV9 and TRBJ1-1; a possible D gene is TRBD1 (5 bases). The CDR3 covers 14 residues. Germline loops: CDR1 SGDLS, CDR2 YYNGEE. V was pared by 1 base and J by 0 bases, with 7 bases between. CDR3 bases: TGTGCCAGCAGCGTACAGGGCATGAACACTGAAGCTTTCTTT. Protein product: CASSVQGMNTEAFF.

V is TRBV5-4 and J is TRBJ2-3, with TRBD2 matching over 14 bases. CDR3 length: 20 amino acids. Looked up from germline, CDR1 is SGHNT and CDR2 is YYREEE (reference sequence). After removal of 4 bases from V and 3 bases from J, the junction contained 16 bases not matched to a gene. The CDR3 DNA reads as TGTGCCAGCAGCCGACCACCGACTAGCGGGAGGGGCCGTGGGACAGATACGCAGTATTTT. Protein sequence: CASSRPPTSGRGRGTDTQYF. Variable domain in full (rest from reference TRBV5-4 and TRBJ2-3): ETGVTQSPTHLIKTRGQQVTLRCSSQSGHNTVSWYQQALGQGPQFIFQYYREEENGRGNFPPRFSGLQFPNYSSELNVNALELDDSALYLCASSRPPTSGRGRGTDTQYFGPGTRLTVL.

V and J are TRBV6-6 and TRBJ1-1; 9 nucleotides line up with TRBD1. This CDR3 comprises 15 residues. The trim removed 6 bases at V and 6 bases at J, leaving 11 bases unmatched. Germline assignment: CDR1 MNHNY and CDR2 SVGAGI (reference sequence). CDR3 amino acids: CASSRDRQGEAEAFF. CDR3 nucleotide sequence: TGTGCCAGCAGCCGAGACCGACAGGGGGAGGCTGAAGCTTTCTTT.

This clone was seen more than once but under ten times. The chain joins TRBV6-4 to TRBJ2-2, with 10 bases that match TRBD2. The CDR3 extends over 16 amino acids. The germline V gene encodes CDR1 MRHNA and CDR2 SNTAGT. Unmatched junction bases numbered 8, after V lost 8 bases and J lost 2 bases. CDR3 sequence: CASAPLAGSNTGELFF. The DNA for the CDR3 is TGTGCCAGCGCTCCACTAGCGGGATCTAACACCGGGGAGCTGTTTTTT.

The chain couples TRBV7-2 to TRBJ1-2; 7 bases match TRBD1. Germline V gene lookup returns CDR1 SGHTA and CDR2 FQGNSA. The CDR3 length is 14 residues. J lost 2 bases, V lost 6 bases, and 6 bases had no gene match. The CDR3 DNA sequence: TGTGCCAGCAGATCAGGGGGAAGGAACTATGGCTACACCTTC. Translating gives CASRSGGRNYGYTF.